These 5 T cell receptor beta chains were all obtained from the same sample, sequenced in a study of blood T cell repertoires in COVID-19. Using immunoSEQ multiplex PCR, the repertoire was profiled, and TCRdb retains in-frame clones only, with some absent. The profile covers hundreds of thousands of clones, with around nine tenths appearing a single time and around 10% taken by the ten largest. Sequenced sample: peripheral blood. The receptors derive from a woman aged 30 to 39 with COVID-19, enrolled during active disease.

This chain joins TRBV11-2 and TRBJ1-2; 9 bases align to TRBD1. Germline V gives CDR1 SGHAT, CDR2 FQNNGV. The CDR3 consists of 15 residues. V lost 1 base to trimming and J lost 4 bases; unmatched junction nucleotides: 4. The CDR3 is CASSLGGQGIYGYTF. Written as DNA, the CDR3 is TGTGCCAGCAGCTTAGGGGGACAGGGCATCTATGGCTACACCTTC. The full variable domain, its missing parts supplied by reference TRBV11-2 and TRBJ1-2, is EAGVAQSPRYKIIEKRQSVAFWCNPISGHATLYWYQQILGQGPKLLIQFQNNGVVDDSQLPKDRFSAERLKGVDSTLKIQPAKLEDSAVYLCASSLGGQGIYGYTFGSGTRLTVV.

This chain connects TRBV4-1 to TRBJ1-4; D gene unclear. This CDR3 comprises 17 residues. Trimming pared 3 bases from V and 0 bases from J, leaving 14 bases between. Germline assignment: CDR1 MGHRA and CDR2 YSYEKL. As DNA, the CDR3 is TGCGCCAGCAGCCATGCTCTTGAGAGTGCAACTAATGAAAAACTGTTTTTT. It translates to CASSHALESATNEKLFF.

The gene calls are TRBV7-2 and TRBJ1-5; D is uncertain. This CDR3 is built from 15 residues. The germline V gene encodes CDR1 SGHTA and CDR2 FQGNSA. Trimming left V 2 bases short and J 10 bases short, with 18 bases between. The CDR3 is CASSLNYPTINPQHF. The CDR3, as DNA: TGTGCCAGCAGCTTAAATTATCCTACCATTAACCCCCAGCATTTT. Variable domain in full (rest from reference TRBV7-2 and TRBJ1-5): GAGVSQSPSNKVTEKGKDVELRCDPISGHTALYWYRQSLGQGLEFLIYFQGNSAPDKSGLPSDRFSAERTGGSVSTLTIQRTQQEDSAVYLCASSLNYPTINPQHFGDGTRLSIL.

The V call is TRBV3-1 (or the pseudogene TRBV3-2), the J call TRBJ1-2; 7 positions match TRBD1. The CDR3 extends over 13 amino acids. The germline V gene encodes CDR1 LGHDT and CDR2 YNNKEL (reference sequence). Trimming at V came to 2 bases and at J to 7 bases, leaving 4 bases not matched to a gene. The CDR3 here is CASSQTQGGGYTF. CDR3 DNA sequence: TGTGCCAGCAGCCAAACTCAGGGGGGTGGCTACACCTTC.

V and J are TRBV18 and TRBJ2-1, with D tentatively TRBD2 (5 bases). V lost 3 bases, J lost 7 bases, and 19 bases lay in between. CDR1 KGHSH and CDR2 LQKENI come from the germline V gene. This CDR3 contains 16 residues. DNA of the CDR3: TGTGCCAGCTCACCCCCGCGAGGCATAACTAGGAATGAGCAGTTCTTC. The encoded protein is CASSPPRGITRNEQFF.